These 28 T cell receptor beta chains share one sample of origin, sequenced in a study of T-cell memory formation after mild COVID-19. TCRdb itself ran the 5' RACE reads through MiXCR, one entry per CDR3 protein. The sample includes more than 120,000 distinct CDR3 sequences, around 21% seen only once; the top ten take 2% to 2.5%. Sequenced material: PBMCs or a T cell subset sorted from them (not recorded which). All receptors come from an adult woman who had mild COVID-19 (a few samples of this study predate the infection). Cell type and time point are not known.

The sample holds a few counts of this clonotype. This chain connects TRBV12-3 or TRBV12-4 to TRBJ2-1; D remains unclear. V lost 3 bases and J lost 13, with 19 bases in between. The CDR3 length is 14 residues. CDR3 bases: TGTGCCAGCAGTTTTTCTGGAAGGCGCCTTCTACAGTTCTTC. This translates into CASSFSGRRLLQFF.

The V gene is TRBV5-5, the J gene TRBJ1-2; no reliable D call. The V end lost 0 bases, the J end lost 4 bases, and 13 bases lay between the germline ends. The CDR3 is 15 residues long. CDR1 is SGHKS and CDR2 is YYEKEE in the germline V gene (reference sequence). This CDR3 is CASSLDPGKIYGYTF. For the CDR3, the DNA is TGTGCCAGCAGCTTGGACCCAGGAAAGATCTATGGCTACACCTTC.

The V gene is TRBV20-1, the J gene TRBJ2-7; no reliable D call. The CDR3 contains 11 residues. V lost 3 bases and J lost 6, with 9 bases in between. Germline CDR1 DFQATT, CDR2 SNEGSKA (reference sequence). CDR3 loop: CSARGRPEQYF. The CDR3 DNA follows: TGCAGTGCTAGGGGTAGGCCCGAGCAGTACTTC.

This chain uses TRBV5-1 with TRBJ2-1, with TRBD2 matching over 9 bases. The CDR3 contains 14 residues. V shed 4 bases and J 7 bases; nucleotides not matched to a gene: 6. The germline gives CDR1 SGHRS, CDR2 YFSETQ. CDR3: CASSQSSGENEQFF. DNA for the CDR3: TGCGCCAGCAGCCAGTCTAGCGGGGAGAATGAGCAGTTCTTC.

This clonotype appeared a few times. The rearrangement uses TRBV9 and TRBJ1-2; D may be TRBD1 (6 bases). This CDR3 has 15 residues. Germline CDR1 is SGDLS and CDR2 is YYNGEE. V lost 0 bases, J lost 3 bases, and 12 bases lay in between. CDR3 sequence: CASSVGNRADYGYTF. The DNA for the CDR3 is TGTGCCAGCAGCGTAGGTAACAGGGCTGACTATGGCTACACCTTC. Full variable domain (missing parts from reference TRBV9 and TRBJ1-2): DSGVTQTPKHLITATGQRVTLRCSPRSGDLSVYWYQQSLDQGLQFLIQYYNGEERAKGNILERFSAQQFPDLHSELNLSSLELGDSALYFCASSVGNRADYGYTFGSGTRLTVV.

V and J are TRBV6-5 and TRBJ2-2, with D possibly matching TRBD2 (5 bases). V lost 6 bases and J 6 bases, leaving 14 bases between the germline ends. The CDR3 loop spans 14 amino acids. CDR1 and CDR2 from the germline V gene are MNHEY and SVGAGI. CDR3 in DNA: TGTGCCAGCAGAGAGGGCCCTCTTCCCGGGGAGCTGTTTTTT. Its protein product is CASREGPLPGELFF.

The V call is TRBV7-2, the J call TRBJ1-5, with a weak D call TRBD1 (6 bases). This CDR3 region has 15 residues. V lost 2 bases and J lost 3, with 11 bases in between. Germline loops: CDR1 SGHTA, CDR2 FQGNSA. The CDR3: CASSLRQEHNQPQHF. The DNA of the CDR3 is TGTGCCAGCAGCTTAAGACAGGAGCACAATCAGCCCCAGCATTTT.

This chain connects TRBV18 to TRBJ1-1; unclear D gene. This CDR3 comprises 13 residues. Deletions cut 4 bases from V and 5 bases from J, with 11 bases between. Per the germline V gene, CDR1 is KGHSH and CDR2 is LQKENI. In nucleotides, the CDR3 is TGTGCCAGCTCACTGGAAATGGATACTGAAGCTTTCTTT. It encodes CASSLEMDTEAFF.

The chain links TRBV6-2 or TRBV6-3 to TRBJ2-6, with unresolved D. The CDR3 runs to 15 residues. Germline-derived CDR1 and CDR2 are MNHEY and SVGEGT. V shed 8 bases and J shed 1 base, with 12 bases lying between them. The DNA of the CDR3 is TGTGCCAGCGGACCCCCTGGATCTGGGGCCAACGTCCTGACTTTC. Amino acid sequence: CASGPPGSGANVLTF.

The rearrangement joins TRBV7-2 to TRBJ2-7, with 8 nucleotides matching TRBD1. The CDR3 spans 15 residues. The germline CDR1 and CDR2 sequences are SGHTA and FQGNSA. The junction had 5 bases not matched to a gene; V was cut back by 1 base and J by 3 bases. The CDR3 protein is CASSLVHTGGYEQYF. DNA of the CDR3: TGTGCCAGCAGCTTAGTACACACAGGGGGCTACGAGCAGTACTTC.

The gene calls are TRBV11-3 and TRBJ1-2; D not resolved. The germline gives CDR1 SGHNT, CDR2 YENEEA. CDR3 size: 13 residues. V was cut by 5 bases and J by 8 bases, with 15 bases left in between. The CDR3 DNA follows: TGTGCCAGCAGCCGGACGCGAAACGGAGGCTACACCTTC. It encodes CASSRTRNGGYTF. Complete variable domain (other parts from reference TRBV11-3 and TRBJ1-2): EAGVVQSPRYKIIEKKQPVAFWCNPISGHNTLYWYLQNLGQGPELLIRYENEEAVDDSQLPKDRFSAERLKGVDSTLKIQPAELGDSAVYLCASSRTRNGGYTFGSGTRLTVV.

V and J are TRBV5-1 and TRBJ2-2; 7 bases fit TRBD1. V was clipped by 7 bases and J by 6 bases; unmatched bases: 12. Germline assignment: CDR1 SGHRS and CDR2 YFSETQ. CDR3 size: 15 residues. CDR3 nucleotides: TGCGCCAGCGGGGACGGGACAGTGACGGCCGGGGAGCTGTTTTTT. This sequence encodes CASGDGTVTAGELFF. Full variable domain (outside the CDR3, taken from reference TRBV5-1 and TRBJ2-2): KAGVTQTPRYLIKTRGQQVTLSCSPISGHRSVSWYQQTPGQGLQFLFEYFSETQRNKGNFPGRFSGRQFSNSRSEMNVSTLELGDSALYLCASGDGTVTAGELFFGEGSRLTVL.

This clonotype occurred a few times. The chain combines TRBV6-5 with TRBJ1-1, with 9 bases lining up with TRBD1. CDR1 and CDR2 (germline): MNHEY, SVGAGI. The CDR3 covers 12 residues. V was clipped by 6 bases and J by 12 bases; unmatched bases: 8. CDR3 amino acids: CASSPGTGNTFF. For the CDR3, the DNA is TGTGCCAGCAGCCCCGGGACAGGGAATACTTTCTTT.

This clonotype was recorded a few times. V usage is TRBV5-1 and J usage is TRBJ2-7, with 8 bases fitting TRBD2. The CDR3 sequence is 16 residues long. Trimming cost V 4 bases and J 5 bases; bases outside gene matches: 14. In germline, CDR1 is SGHRS, CDR2 YFSETQ. For the CDR3, the DNA is TGCGCCAGCAGCGTAACTAGCGGAAGTACCCGAAACGAGCAGTACTTC. It encodes CASSVTSGSTRNEQYF. Filled out from reference TRBV5-1 and TRBJ2-7, the complete variable domain reads KAGVTQTPRYLIKTRGQQVTLSCSPISGHRSVSWYQQTPGQGLQFLFEYFSETQRNKGNFPGRFSGRQFSNSRSEMNVSTLELGDSALYLCASSVTSGSTRNEQYFGPGTRLTVT.

This chain uses TRBV10-3 with TRBJ2-3; TRBD2 matches 16 bases. Germline V gene data show CDR1 as ENHRY and CDR2 as SYGVKD. CDR3 length: 16 amino acids. Germline trimming cut 8 bases from V and 4 bases from J; bases unmatched to any gene: 6. CDR3 sequence reads: CAIGTSGRALPDTQYF. The DNA for the CDR3 is TGTGCCATCGGGACTAGCGGGAGGGCCCTCCCAGATACGCAGTATTTT.

This clonotype was seen a few times. The rearrangement links TRBV27 to TRBJ2-2; 13 positions agree with TRBD2. The CDR3 runs 18 residues. V trimming: 0 bases; J trimming: 3 bases; junction bases outside the gene matches: 4. Per germline, CDR1 MNHEY and CDR2 SMNVEV (reference sequence). CDR3 sequence: CASSLSTSGRAYTGELFF. Here the CDR3 DNA reads TGTGCCAGCAGTTTATCTACTAGCGGGAGGGCCTACACCGGGGAGCTGTTTTTT.

The chain employs TRBV5-5 and TRBJ2-7; D not certain. Trimming shortened V by 3 bases and J by 4 bases, and 14 bases separated the two germline ends. The length of the CDR3 is 14 residues. CDR1 SGHKS and CDR2 YYEKEE come from the germline V gene (reference sequence). The CDR3 sequence: CASSSRTQAYEQYF. The CDR3 nucleotides are TGTGCCAGCAGCTCCCGGACGCAAGCATACGAGCAGTACTTC.

This clonotype was recorded at least ten times. The chain employs TRBV10-2 and TRBJ1-2; TRBD1 matches 10 bases. From germline, CDR1 is WSHSY and CDR2 SAAADI. V gave up 6 bases and J gave up 2 bases; unmatched junction bases: 3. This CDR3 spans 14 amino acids. CDR3 sequence (DNA): TGCGCCAGCAGCCTGACAGGGGGCAACTATGGCTACACCTTC. Translated: CASSLTGGNYGYTF.

The rearrangement joins TRBV6-6 to TRBJ1-4, with 7 bases matching TRBD1. The V segment lost 0 bases and the J segment 5 bases; nucleotides outside the gene matches: 15. CDR1 is MNHNY and CDR2 is SVGAGI in the germline V gene (reference sequence). The CDR3 length is 19 residues. The CDR3 is CASSYSDRAPEEANEKLFF. The CDR3 region has the DNA TGTGCCAGCAGTTACTCTGACAGGGCACCGGAGGAGGCGAATGAAAAACTGTTTTTT.

V gene TRBV12-3 or TRBV12-4 combines with J gene TRBJ2-5; 11 bases match TRBD2. There are 16 residues in the CDR3. V lost 5 bases and J lost 2; bases outside the gene matches: 7. In DNA form, the CDR3 reads TGTGCCAGCAGTCACCCGGGACTAGCGGAACAAGAGACCCAGTACTTC. It is translated as CASSHPGLAEQETQYF.

The J gene is TRBJ2-3, the V gene TRBV12-3 or TRBV12-4; D might be TRBD2 (6 bases). This CDR3 region has 15 residues. V lost 4 bases, J lost 4 bases, and 15 bases lay in between. CDR3 DNA: TGTGCCAGCAGTTCCCCTCCCGGGGGTGCAGATACGCAGTATTTT. It yields the protein CASSSPPGGADTQYF.

Only a few counts were recorded for this clonotype. The J gene is TRBJ2-5, the V gene TRBV5-1; D is perhaps TRBD1 (6 bases). This CDR3 has 14 residues. Deletions cut 4 bases from V and 5 bases from J, with 15 bases between. CDR1 SGHRS and CDR2 YFSETQ come from the germline V gene. The CDR3 DNA reads TGCGCCAGCAGCCGGAGACAGGCTTCGGAGACCCAGTACTTC. It codes for CASSRRQASETQYF.

There are a few counts of this clonotype. The V and J genes are TRBV29-1 and TRBJ2-1, with D perhaps TRBD1 (6 bases). Germline CDR1 reads SQVTM; CDR2 reads ANQGSEA. The CDR3 extends over 14 amino acids. V lost 3 bases and J 5 bases, leaving 14 bases between the germline ends. The CDR3 bases are TGCAGCGTTGATATCAGGGGCCGGAACAATGAGCAGTTCTTC. Amino acids: CSVDIRGRNNEQFF.

CDR3 in DNA: TGTGCCAGCAGCGGACAGGGGCTTCGGGACACTGAAGCTTTCTTT. Amino acids: CASSGQGLRDTEAFF. The chain uses TRBV2 and TRBJ1-1; TRBD1 agrees at 9 bases. V lost 6 bases to trimming and J lost 3 bases; unmatched junction nucleotides: 8. Germline CDR1 SNHLY, CDR2 FYNNEI. The CDR3 sequence is 15 residues long. Based on the CDR3 plus reference TRBV2 and TRBJ1-1, the full variable domain is EPEVTQTPSHQVTQMGQEVILRCVPISNHLYFYWYRQILGQKVEFLVSFYNNEISEKSEIFDDQFSVERPDGSNFTLKIRSTKLEDSAMYFCASSGQGLRDTEAFFGQGTRLTVV.

This clonotype was detected a few times. This chain joins TRBV6-5 and TRBJ2-3; D is uncertain. This CDR3 has 14 residues. Germline loops: CDR1 MNHEY, CDR2 SVGAGI. Trimming pared 6 bases from V and 6 bases from J, leaving 16 bases between. CDR3 sequence (DNA): TGTGCCAGCAGCGTAAGGACCCCGTCGGATACGCAGTATTTT. Translating it yields CASSVRTPSDTQYF.

The CDR3 protein is CASGRGGGWVEQFF. CDR3 coding DNA: TGCGCCAGCGGCAGGGGAGGGGGTTGGGTTGAGCAGTTCTTC. The chain has TRBV4-1 and TRBJ2-1; D may be TRBD2 (7 bases). The CDR3 has 14 residues. Germline-derived CDR1 and CDR2 are MGHRA and YSYEKL. With 8 bases removed from V and 9 bases from J, the gap between germline ends came to 20 bases.

This clonotype occurred a few times. In DNA form, the CDR3 reads TGCAGTGCTGCCCTCCCCCAGGGAAACACTGAAGCTTTCTTT. Residues: CSAALPQGNTEAFF. The chain combines TRBV20-1 with TRBJ1-1; TRBD1 might be the D (5 bases). CDR1 is DFQATT and CDR2 is SNEGSKA in the germline V gene (reference sequence). V was cut by 5 bases and J by 2 bases, with 15 bases left in between. The CDR3 has 14 residues.

This clonotype has only a few counts. The CDR3 coding sequence is TGTGCCAGCCAGGGAATGGGGGCGGATAGCTCCTACGAGCAGTACTTC. Protein: CASQGMGADSSYEQYF. This chain connects TRBV6-5 to TRBJ2-7, with a tentative D call TRBD1 (6 bases). Germline V gene data show CDR1 as MNHEY and CDR2 as SVGAGI. This CDR3 has 16 residues. The V end was cut by 8 bases, the J end by 0 bases, with 20 bases between.